The T cell receptor (beta chain) under discussion was sequenced for a study of blood T cell repertoires in COVID-19 (dated by TCRdb to 2018 to 2021). General notes on the study: Collaborator samples came from the United States, Italy and Spain and covered acute and convalescent phases of COVID-19. A freely available public database, intended as a resource for researchers studying the immune response to SARS-CoV-2, is where the repertoires were released. Deeply sampled blood TCRbeta repertoires from subjects exposed to, actively infected with, or recovered from COVID-19 were included in the dataset. The material from the prospective study consisted of cDNA or gDNA derived from T cells, B-cell-depleted T cells, or PBMCs. Samples came from the ongoing ImmuneRACE study (first 160 participants) plus 1,254 subjects from 6 global collaborators. Where available, HLA class I and class II types were taken from metadata supplied by the sample provider and were not determined by assay-based typing. Sample metadata almost always included a de-identified subject ID, COVID-19 status, age in years and sex.

Looking up the germline V gene (reference sequence) yields CDR1 SEHNR and CDR2 FQNEAQ. The CDR3, from cysteine to phenylalanine, totals 14 residues. The sequence is cut down to CDR3 DNA, 42 bases in frame from base 1. Each collaborating institution followed its own protocols to collect whole blood in K2EDTA tubes. For TCRbeta analysis, collaborators shipped samples as frozen whole blood, isolated PBMCs, or DNA extracted from either of those sample types. Broader findings and caveats from the paper: The quantity of clinical and demographic metadata differed by source and by participant and was supplied without curation.

TCRbeta CDR3 regions were amplified from genomic DNA using the immunoSEQ Assay, a bias-controlled multiplex PCR. On the study's bioinformatics: The number of nucleated cells in each sample was estimated by amplification of reference gene primers within the assay. To quantify the absolute abundance of each unique TCRbeta CDR3 rearrangement, sequence reads were collapsed and filtered. Productive Simpson clonality was computed per sample as the square root of Simpson's diversity index over productive rearrangements. The clones in this table, taken by TCRdb from immuneACCESS, are in-frame only. Not every clone is retained; where verified, under half of the shortfall comes from an unresolved V gene, and the cause of the rest is unknown. V and J calls and clone size are given by that table; D and trimming were obtained from the DNA. Within this sample are 130,000 to 150,000 clones, with 81% of them counted one time only. The ten largest make up around 8.4% of the sample.

About this clone: Its specific antigen is unknown. The junction and the germline gene differ at one end; a read error may be behind it.

This TCR came from a human donor in a cohort sampled during active COVID-19. Specimen: peripheral blood. The receptor chain draws on TRBV7-9 and TRBJ2-7; 12 bases in the junction line up with TRBD2. The nucleotide sequence is given as TGTGCCAGCAGCCTAGCGGGAGGGCGGGACGAGCAGTACTTC. Its protein is CASSLAGGRDEQYF.